This record looks at one T cell receptor beta chain sequence and its context. Its specificity is unknown. V was pared by 2 bases and J by 7 bases, with 21 bases between. The CDR3 runs 16 residues. Germline CDR1 reads MNHEY; CDR2 reads SMNVEV (reference sequence). Using a J-beta primer mix together with a sample-barcoded 5' primer, a second PCR was run for roughly 6 to 12 cycles. TCRdb itself ran the 5' RACE reads through MiXCR, one entry per CDR3 protein. The sample lists over a million distinct CDR3 sequences; approximately 40% were seen once. The data stem from a study of blood T cells in healthy people across ages. Study-wide results and caveats: As naive T cell percentage varied, TCR beta diversity correlated strongly with it. Shifts in expanded clonotypes may have been confounded by donor CMV status, which was unknown.

Source material: blood. The chain carries TRBV27 and TRBJ2-7; TRBD2 is a possible D gene (6 bases). This TCR derives from a woman between 18 and 30 years old in good health. CDR3 sequence: CASSLKKAGPYNEQYF. The CDR3 bases are TGTGCCAGCAGTTTAAAGAAGGCGGGGCCCTACAATGAGCAGTACTTC.